The 24 T cell receptor beta chains below come from one sample, sequenced in a study of blood T cell repertoires in COVID-19. The table came from immunoSEQ multiplex PCR; TCRdb's copy has only in-frame clones and leaves some out. The repertoire has 90,000 to 120,000 clones, approximately 89% of them found once; the top ten carry 6.8%. Sequencing was performed on peripheral blood. These receptors were collected from a man aged 45-65 years with active or convalescent COVID-19.

This clone was recorded once. This chain uses TRBV11-2 with TRBJ2-1, with 7 bases aligning to TRBD1. The CDR3 has 12 amino acids. Germline assignment: CDR1 SGHAT and CDR2 FQNNGV. The ends lost 4 bases at V and 12 bases at J; junction bases unmatched: 6. CDR3 nucleotide sequence: TGTGCCAGCAGCTCGGGACAGACGAGGCAGTTCTTC. Protein sequence: CASSSGQTRQFF. Drawing the rest from reference TRBV11-2 and TRBJ2-1, the complete variable domain is EAGVAQSPRYKIIEKRQSVAFWCNPISGHATLYWYQQILGQGPKLLIQFQNNGVVDDSQLPKDRFSAERLKGVDSTLKIQPAKLEDSAVYLCASSSGQTRQFFGPGTRLTVL.

This clone turned up a few times. The chain uses TRBV3-1 (or the pseudogene TRBV3-2) and TRBJ2-2; 14 bases match TRBD2. Germline-derived CDR1 and CDR2 are LGHDT and YNNKEL (reference sequence). V shed 0 bases, J shed 6 bases, and the junction held 12 bases outside the gene matches. CDR3 length: 20 residues. The CDR3 DNA sequence: TGTGCCAGCAGCCAAGAGTTGTTGGGGGGACTAGCGGGAGAGGCCGGGGAGCTGTTTTTT. It is translated as CASSQELLGGLAGEAGELFF.

This sequence joins TRBV5-1 and TRBJ2-1; 7 bases match TRBD1. With V trimmed by 7 bases and J by 6 bases, 7 bases remained unmatched. From germline, CDR1 is SGHRS and CDR2 YFSETQ. CDR3 size: 13 residues. CDR3 DNA sequence: TGCGCCAGCCAACAGGGGATCCTCAATGAGCAGTTCTTC. Its protein product is CASQQGILNEQFF.

This clone occurred once. The chain employs TRBV25-1 and TRBJ1-6; possible D gene TRBD1, 5 bases. The V and J ends lost 2 bases and 10 bases respectively, with 12 bases between them. The CDR3 has 14 amino acids. The germline V gene encodes CDR1 MGHDK and CDR2 SYGVNS. CDR3 in DNA: TGTGCCAGCAGTGAAGGCTGGGGCTGGTCACCCCTCCACTTT. Its protein product is CASSEGWGWSPLHF.

The chain combines TRBV18 with TRBJ1-4, with D perhaps matching TRBD1 (6 bases). Per the germline V gene, CDR1 is KGHSH and CDR2 is LQKENI. The V gene lost 4 bases and the J gene lost 7 bases, with 10 bases spanning the gap. This CDR3 has 13 residues. CDR3 residues: CASSRDTSEKLFF. CDR3 nucleotides: TGTGCCAGCTCACGGGACACCTCTGAAAAACTGTTTTTT.

V and J are TRBV10-3 and TRBJ2-7; perhaps TRBD2 as D (5 bases). Germline V lookup: CDR1 ENHRY, CDR2 SYGVKD. CDR3 length: 11 residues. V lost 6 bases, J lost 3 bases, and 6 bases lay in between. The CDR3 is CAIRGSYEQYF. The CDR3 DNA sequence: TGTGCCATCAGAGGGAGCTACGAGCAGTACTTC.

This chain joins TRBV28 and TRBJ2-7; D may be TRBD1 (5 bases). There are 14 residues in the CDR3. V was trimmed by 2 bases and J by 6 bases, leaving 14 bases between them. The germline gives CDR1 MDHEN, CDR2 SYDVKM. The CDR3 spells CASSLGSGRAEQYF. CDR3 coding DNA: TGTGCCAGCAGTTTAGGATCGGGCAGGGCCGAGCAGTACTTC. The full variable domain, its missing parts supplied by reference TRBV28 and TRBJ2-7, is DVKVTQSSRYLVKRTGEKVFLECVQDMDHENMFWYRQDPGLGLRLIYFSYDVKMKEKGDIPEGYSVSREKKERFSLILESASTNQTSMYLCASSLGSGRAEQYFGPGTRLTVT.

J is TRBJ2-3 and V is TRBV30; 12 bases map to TRBD2. Trimming cost V 1 base and J 2 bases; bases outside gene matches: 4. The CDR3 extends over 16 amino acids. The germline V gene encodes CDR1 GTSNPN and CDR2 SVGIG (reference sequence). DNA for the CDR3: TGTGCCTGGAGTGGGGGACTAGCGGGCCTCACAGATACGCAGTATTTT. It encodes CAWSGGLAGLTDTQYF.

The chain joins TRBV13 to TRBJ2-1; D gene unclear. The CDR3 sequence is 16 residues long. Germline CDR1 reads PRHDT; CDR2 reads FYEKMQ (reference sequence). The V gene lost 8 bases and the J gene lost 0 bases, with 17 bases spanning the gap. The CDR3 sequence: CASSIPGESSYNEQFF. CDR3 in DNA: TGTGCCAGCTCGATTCCCGGAGAGAGCTCCTACAATGAGCAGTTCTTC.

The V gene is TRBV4-2, the J gene TRBJ1-2, with TRBD1 as a possible D gene (5 bases). Germline CDR1 reads LGHNA; CDR2 reads YNFKEQ. The CDR3 is 15 residues long. V lost 0 bases, J lost 4 bases, and 12 bases lay in between. The CDR3 region is CASSQEARVGYGYTF. For the CDR3, the DNA is TGTGCCAGCAGCCAAGAAGCCAGGGTGGGCTATGGCTACACCTTC.

The rearrangement uses TRBV3-1 (or the pseudogene TRBV3-2) and TRBJ2-3; perhaps TRBD1 as D (5 bases). The ends were cut back, 4 bases at V and 1 base at J, with 15 bases in the middle. Germline lookup yields CDR1 LGHDT and CDR2 YNNKEL (reference sequence). This CDR3 spans 16 amino acids. The CDR3 sequence is CASSPGIYSGTDTQYF. CDR3 DNA: TGTGCCAGCAGCCCAGGGATTTATTCAGGCACAGATACGCAGTATTTT.

CDR3 nucleotides: TGCGCCAGCAGCCAAAGGGCGGACAGGGGAATCCACGAGCAGTACTTC. Translating gives CASSQRADRGIHEQYF. The chain is built from TRBV4-3 and TRBJ2-7, with 9 bases aligning to TRBD1. The germline gives CDR1 LGHNA, CDR2 YSLEER. J gave up 5 bases and V 2 bases, and 10 bases lay outside the gene matches. The CDR3 covers 16 residues.

The chain combines TRBV19 with TRBJ1-5; TRBD1 matches 11 bases. Germline CDR1 and CDR2: LNHDA and SQIVND (reference sequence). V was pared by 4 bases and J by 7 bases, with 6 bases of the junction left unmatched. This CDR3 region has 15 residues. CDR3 sequence: CASSTWTGGGQPQHF. DNA of the CDR3: TGTGCCAGTAGTACCTGGACAGGGGGCGGGCAGCCCCAGCATTTT.

This sequence joins TRBV27 and TRBJ2-7; 7 bases map to TRBD1. The V segment lost 5 bases and the J segment 3 bases; nucleotides outside the gene matches: 7. Germline V gene sequence: CDR1 MNHEY, CDR2 SMNVEV (reference sequence). This CDR3 is built from 14 residues. In nucleotides, the CDR3 is TGTGCCAGCAGTATCCCGGGACAGAGCTACGAGCAGTACTTC. Its protein is CASSIPGQSYEQYF.

The genes are TRBV4-3 and TRBJ2-5; the D gene is possibly TRBD1 (6 bases). The CDR3 is made up of 15 amino acids. From germline, CDR1 is LGHNA and CDR2 YSLEER. Trimming left V 0 bases short and J 1 base short, with 9 bases between. The CDR3, as DNA: TGCGCCAGCAGCCAAGAACAGGGAGCCCAAGAGACCCAGTACTTC. This translates into CASSQEQGAQETQYF.

The chain combines TRBV30 with TRBJ1-2, with 9 bases identical to TRBD1. V dropped 4 bases and J dropped 2; count of bases not matched to a gene: 11. Per the germline V gene, CDR1 is GTSNPN and CDR2 is SVGIG (reference sequence). The CDR3 is made up of 16 amino acids. The CDR3 DNA sequence: TGTGCCTGGATTAGGCCCCGGACAGGGGCAAACTATGGCTACACCTTC. It specifies CAWIRPRTGANYGYTF.

This clone has just one count. J is TRBJ2-2 and V is TRBV27; D is possibly TRBD1 (5 bases). CDR1 and CDR2 from the germline V gene are MNHEY and SMNVEV (reference sequence). Trimming cost V 6 bases and J 4 bases, with 15 bases left between them. The CDR3 runs to 15 residues. CDR3 residues: CASRTRQGGTGELFF. In DNA form, the CDR3 reads TGTGCCAGCAGAACAAGGCAGGGCGGCACCGGGGAGCTGTTTTTT.

The DNA of the CDR3 is TGTGCCAGTAGGATGGGGACAGGAGGTAATTCACCCCTCCACTTT. Encoded protein: CASRMGTGGNSPLHF. The chain links TRBV19 to TRBJ1-6; 8 bases line up with TRBD1. This CDR3 comprises 15 residues. Germline lookup yields CDR1 LNHDA and CDR2 SQIVND (reference sequence). The V and J ends lost 6 bases and 6 bases, in that order; junction bases with no gene match: 7.

This clone was picked up one time. The chain links TRBV6-1 to TRBJ1-2; 9 nucleotides line up with TRBD1. Germline V gives CDR1 MNHNS, CDR2 SASEGT. J was trimmed by 6 bases and V by 0 bases; bases with no gene match: 5. The CDR3 totals 15 residues. The CDR3 DNA reads as TGTGCCAGCAGTGAAGCGTGGGACAGGGTGCATGGCTACACCTTC. This codes for CASSEAWDRVHGYTF.

The rearrangement uses TRBV7-8 and TRBJ1-6; 7 bases map to TRBD1. The V and J ends lost 5 bases and 6 bases, in that order; junction bases with no gene match: 7. Per germline, CDR1 SGHVS and CDR2 FQNEAQ. The CDR3 is 15 residues long. This chain's CDR3 is CASSPTGTANSPLHF. The CDR3 coding sequence is TGTGCCAGCAGCCCCACCGGGACAGCTAATTCACCCCTCCACTTT.

This clone was counted once. CDR3: CATSFGGGRLNQPQHF. The CDR3 nucleotides are TGTGCCACCAGCTTTGGGGGGGGGCGCCTGAATCAGCCCCAGCATTTT. The chain combines TRBV15 with TRBJ1-5; D perhaps matches TRBD1 (6 bases). Germline V gives CDR1 LNHNV, CDR2 YYDKDF (reference sequence). V was shortened by 5 bases and J by 4 bases, with 18 bases between the two germline ends. The CDR3 is 16 amino acids.

This chain connects TRBV7-2 to TRBJ2-1, with a possible D match to TRBD2 (5 bases). Germline V gene lookup returns CDR1 SGHTA and CDR2 FQGNSA. This CDR3 is built from 14 residues. The V and J ends lost 0 bases and 7 bases respectively, with 10 bases between them. In DNA, the CDR3 is TGTGCCAGCAGCTTAGCGGGGAGATTTAATGAGCAGTTCTTC. It translates to CASSLAGRFNEQFF.

V and J are TRBV3-1 (or the pseudogene TRBV3-2) and TRBJ1-2, with TRBD1 matching 9 bases. V lost 2 bases to trimming and J lost 5 bases; unmatched junction nucleotides: 27. Germline V CDR1 and CDR2: LGHDT, YNNKEL (reference sequence). The CDR3 has 22 amino acids. CDR3 in amino acids: CASSQKSGSLKGQGTLRYGYTF. The CDR3 DNA follows: TGTGCCAGCAGCCAAAAATCTGGGAGTCTGAAGGGACAGGGCACGTTAAGGTATGGCTACACCTTC.

V and J are TRBV19 and TRBJ2-7, with 11 bases fitting TRBD2. Germline CDR1 is LNHDA and CDR2 is SQIVND (reference sequence). The CDR3 runs 17 residues. J lost 2 bases, V lost 9 bases, and 15 bases had no gene match. The CDR3 reads CASTKNFGTSGTYEQYF. DNA for the CDR3: TGTGCCAGCACCAAAAACTTCGGGACTAGCGGAACCTACGAGCAGTACTTC. Drawing the rest from reference TRBV19 and TRBJ2-7, the complete variable domain is DGGITQSPKYLFRKEGQNVTLSCEQNLNHDAMYWYRQDPGQGLRLIYYSQIVNDFQKGDIAEGYSVSREKKESFPLTVTSAQKNPTAFYLCASTKNFGTSGTYEQYFGPGTRLTVT.